This T cell receptor beta chain was observed in a study of blood T cell repertoires in COVID-19. As for the study in general: Collection of acute and convalescent COVID-19 samples took place in the United States, Italy and Spain. PBMCs, B-cell-depleted T cells, or T cells were the source of the cDNA or gDNA that made up the material.

TCRdb keeps only in-frame clones here, not all; method: immunoSEQ multiplex PCR. The sample holds a few hundred thousand clones, just over 90% seen once. Someone with COVID-19 had been met by exposed participants within 2 weeks before study entry. With 2 bases clipped from V and 0 bases from J, the junction kept 5 bases outside the gene matches. This CDR3 region has 17 residues. CDR1 and CDR2 from the germline V gene are LGHDT and YNNKEL (reference sequence). The receptor's source is a woman aged 40 to 55 who had been exposed to COVID-19. V and J are TRBV3-1 (or the pseudogene TRBV3-2) and TRBJ1-3; 9 bases align to TRBD1. Material: PBMCs or T cells enriched from blood (not recorded which). This CDR3 reads CASSQPGTGNSGNTIYF. In DNA, the CDR3 is TGTGCCAGCAGCCAACCAGGGACAGGGAACTCTGGAAACACCATATATTTT.